This T cell receptor beta chain was captured in a study of STAT5B mutations in CD4+ large granular lymphocyte leukemia (dated by TCRdb to 2022 to 2024). Regarding the complete study: Among the healthy controls, the CDR3 'QG' motif was associated with a particular HLA allele. The study compared the TCRbeta repertoires of patients with CD4+ T-cell large granular lymphocyte leukemia against the TCRbeta repertoires of healthy blood donors. Flow cytometry performed on FACSCanto II or FACSVerse showed that the purified fractions had more than 95% purity among lymphocytes. The research as a whole found: The data were not HLA-matched, and the higher clonality in CD4+ T-LGLL than in CD8+ T-LGLL could be due to the relatively small sample size. Enrichment of TRBV06-family usage was observed among the top patient clones (8/27) relative to healthy controls (2/35). Main leukemic clonotypes were private to each patient, although under 30% appeared at low frequency in other patients' non-leukemic repertoires. CD4-sorted patient repertoires appeared more clonal than healthy CD4+ repertoires, and this difference persisted after removing the putative leukemic clones.

As for this clone: Its antigen target is currently unknown. The input lacks base qualities; no much larger clone sits a single base away.

The immunoSEQ assay at survey resolution was applied to genomic DNA for sequencing of TCRbeta rearrangements. The study's own analysis went as follows. In the TCR sequencing data, the smallest productive clonotype frequency that could be detected was 2.59 x 10-5. Analyses included only productive TCRbeta rearrangements, meaning complete and in-frame sequences. The clonality of each sample was calculated as Simpson clonality in the immunoSEQ Analyzer version 3.0. Based on frequency, clones were grouped as very rare, small, medium, large (1-20%) or hyperexpanded (>20%). OLGA 1.2.3 estimated generation probabilities, VDJtools produced V-gene circos plots, VDJdb was queried for specificities, and GLIPH identified CDR3 motifs. TCRdb mirrors the immuneACCESS table, restricted to in-frame sequences. Some clones are absent from its copies; in checked studies, under half trace to an unresolved V gene, and the reason for the others is unknown. V and J calls and clone size are copied from that table; D and trimming were computed from the DNA. This sample holds approximately 40,000 clones; less than 85% were observed only once. Of the sample, around 0.37% is held by the ten largest clones.

Taken from cysteine to phenylalanine, the CDR3 has 16 residues. The CDR3 DNA has 48 bases and is translated from base 1. V has 7 bases trimmed and J has 1 base trimmed; junction bases matching no gene number 11. According to the germline V gene (reference sequence), CDR1 reads SEHNR and CDR2 reads FQNEAQ. The healthy controls were 40 or so blood donors, and the buffy coats of these donors were supplied by the Finnish Red Cross blood service. All TCR-sequenced material derived from peripheral blood: patient blood samples and healthy donor buffy coats. Peripheral blood mononuclear cells were isolated by Ficoll-Hypaque gradient centrifugation. CD4+ cells were magnetically purified from the buffy coats of healthy controls. The Gentra Puregene Cell and Tissue kit was used to extract genomic DNA, and a Qubit 2.0 fluorometer was used to measure the amount of genomic DNA.

Sequenced sample: CD4+ T cells from blood buffy coats. This clonotype was obtained from a human donor in good health. The chain uses TRBV7-9 and TRBJ2-3, with 7 bases aligning to TRBD1. The sequenced DNA is TGTGCCAGCAACTCAGCCACAGGGGCCGGCACAGATACGCAGTATTTT. This encodes CASNSATGAGTDTQYF.